A selection of T cell receptor beta chains follows, all from one sample in a study of T cell responses to AZD1222 COVID-19 vaccine. Some clones are missing from TCRdb's copy, which holds only in-frame ones; the method was immunoSEQ multiplex PCR. Of 150,000 to 200,000 clones in the sample, just over 90% were seen once. Material: peripheral blood, obtained on day 0 of AZD1222 vaccination. The receptor source for this set is an adult in good health. Each CDR3 is given with its conserved first and last residue. Fields, in order: J gene, D gene, V gene, CDR3 protein. A D gene is named only where the DNA matches it firmly.

>TRBJ2-7|TRBD2|TRBV4-1
CASSPRARGTIYEQYF
>TRBJ1-2|-|TRBV25-1
CASSDPGDLKGYTF
>TRBJ1-1|-|TRBV5-1
CASSRFEKNTEAFF
>TRBJ2-5|-|TRBV18
CASSPSPDYGETQYF
>TRBJ1-2|-|TRBV13
CASSLGAERSYGYTF
>TRBJ2-6|-|TRBV6-4
CASSDQQFGANVLTF
>TRBJ2-7|-|TRBV6-2/TRBV6-3
CASSFLDGAYEQYF
>TRBJ1-5|-|TRBV21-1
CASSLRGAVRYSNQPQHF
>TRBJ2-7|TRBD2|TRBV6-5
CASSLLARNEQYF
>TRBJ1-1|-|TRBV5-8
CASSPPTGLTSFF
>TRBJ1-2|-|TRBV7-9
CASSLEYTGNDGYTF
>TRBJ1-2|-|TRBV19
CASSRQLNYGYTF
>TRBJ1-1|-|TRBV14
CASSQENPFLHGAFF
>TRBJ1-5|-|TRBV30
CAWSKNSNQPQHF
>TRBJ1-1|-|TRBV19
CASSPGGEAFF
>TRBJ1-6|TRBD1|TRBV6-5
CASSTGTDYNSPLHF
>TRBJ1-2|TRBD1|TRBV5-6
CASSGQGINYGYTF
>TRBJ1-1|TRBD1|TRBV2
CASSVGTGGTEAFF
>TRBJ1-2|-|TRBV6-5
CASSYTGAHGYTF
>TRBJ2-1|TRBD2|TRBV24-1
CATSPGGPGNEQFF
>TRBJ1-4|-|TRBV27
CASSPAGVTNEKLFF